This TCR beta chain was obtained from a study of tumor-infiltrating lymphocytes in localized non-small cell lung cancer. For the study at large: Several tumor histologies, both smoking statuses, and some post-neoadjuvant chemotherapy samples were included. Study results and caveats: Immunotypes IM1 and IM2 had similar TCR-derived T-cell fractions. Different pieces of the same tissue went to different assays, confounding technical variation with intratumor heterogeneity. Recurrence-free survival showed no association with tumor T-cell fraction.

TCRdb's copy holds only in-frame clones and misses some; the assay was immunoSEQ multiplex PCR. The table shows about 23,000 clones, with 69% occurring only once. Worth noting for this clone: Its target is not known.

The ends were cut back, 7 bases at V and 2 bases at J, with 13 bases in the middle. Germline V CDR1 and CDR2: SGHKS, YYEKEE (reference sequence). CDR3 length: 13 amino acids. Specimen: lung tumor tissue. This sequence was found in a human donor with non-small cell lung cancer. V usage is TRBV5-5 and J usage is TRBJ2-7; D gene uncertain. DNA for the CDR3: TGTGCCAGCGAATCCAGGCTTACCTACGAGCAGTACTTC. Protein product: CASESRLTYEQYF.